The 4 T cell receptor beta chains below all came from one sample that was sequenced in a study of T cells after somatic rescue of genetic block. TCRdb's copy holds only in-frame clones and misses some; the assay was immunoSEQ multiplex PCR. This sample has around 50,000 clones, with approximately 96% found just once. The sample comprised peripheral blood mononuclear cells (PBMCs). The source is a child younger than two.

The V and J genes are TRBV6-1 and TRBJ2-7, with 9 bases that match TRBD1. Germline trimming cut 4 bases from V and 5 bases from J; bases unmatched to any gene: 9. The CDR3 loop spans 15 amino acids. The germline V gene encodes CDR1 MNHNS and CDR2 SASEGT. The CDR3 DNA follows: TGTGCCAGCAGTGCAAAGGGACAGGGTGTCCACGAGCAGTACTTC. Translating gives CASSAKGQGVHEQYF.

This chain links TRBV4-1 with TRBJ2-1; 8 nucleotides agree with TRBD1. Per the germline V gene, CDR1 is MGHRA and CDR2 is YSYEKL. The CDR3 spans 14 residues. V was pared by 5 bases and J by 7 bases, with 7 bases of the junction left unmatched. The CDR3 sequence: CASSDDRGGNEQFF. CDR3 nucleotide sequence: TGCGCCAGCAGCGACGACAGGGGCGGGAATGAGCAGTTCTTC.

The chain has TRBV7-9 and TRBJ2-7, with a weak D call TRBD1 (5 bases). CDR1 is SEHNR and CDR2 is FQNEAQ in the germline V gene (reference sequence). Trimming shortened V by 2 bases and J by 4 bases, and 18 bases separated the two germline ends. This CDR3 has 16 residues. Here the CDR3 reads CASSLWALGRVYEQYF. As DNA, the CDR3 is TGTGCCAGCAGCTTATGGGCCCTCGGCAGGGTTTACGAGCAGTACTTC.

This chain uses TRBV7-6 with TRBJ2-3, with TRBD2 matching over 15 bases. J lost 2 bases, V lost 1 base, and 1 base had no gene match. This CDR3 is built from 17 residues. Germline V gene data show CDR1 as SGHVS and CDR2 as FNYEAQ. CDR3 DNA: TGTGCCAGCAGCTTAGGGACTAGCGGGAGGGCCACAGATACGCAGTATTTT. Its protein product is CASSLGTSGRATDTQYF.